Following are 9 T cell receptor beta chains from one sample sequenced in a study of blood T cell repertoires in COVID-19. Only in-frame clones appear in the TCRdb table, and some are missing; sequencing was by immunoSEQ multiplex PCR. In the table there are roughly 180,000 clones, over 70% of which are singletons. Source material: PBMCs or T cells enriched from blood (not recorded which). These receptor sequences come from a man over 45 who had recovered from COVID-19.

This clone was observed a single time. This rearrangement joins TRBV5-1 to TRBJ2-7, with D uncertain. Looked up from germline, CDR1 is SGHRS and CDR2 is YFSETQ. The germline V and J ends were trimmed by 0 bases and 3 bases, with 10 bases remaining between them. This CDR3 contains 14 residues. CDR3 residues: CASSLAGDRYEQYF. In DNA form, the CDR3 reads TGCGCCAGCAGCTTGGCCGGAGACCGCTACGAGCAGTACTTC.

CDR3 protein: CASSIGRGLGTEAFF. CDR3 nucleotides: TGTGCCAGTAGTATAGGTAGGGGGCTCGGCACTGAAGCTTTCTTT. The rearrangement uses TRBV19 and TRBJ1-1; the match to TRBD1 covers 7 bases. This CDR3 spans 15 amino acids. The trim removed 1 base at V and 4 bases at J, leaving 6 bases unmatched. From germline, CDR1 is LNHDA and CDR2 SQIVND (reference sequence).

V and J are TRBV10-3 and TRBJ2-5, with a possible D match to TRBD1 (6 bases). Germline V gene data show CDR1 as ENHRY and CDR2 as SYGVKD. This CDR3 contains 12 residues. V dropped 10 bases and J dropped 0 bases, with 9 bases sitting between them. The CDR3 DNA is TGTGCCAGCAGGGACAACCAAGAGACCCAGTACTTC. It codes for CASRDNQETQYF.

The chain couples TRBV5-4 to TRBJ2-7, with 7 bases identical to TRBD1. This CDR3 region has 17 residues. Trimming took 1 base from V and 2 from J; bases not matched to a gene: 12. CDR1 SGHNT and CDR2 YYREEE come from the germline V gene (reference sequence). CDR3 in DNA: TGTGCCAGCAGCTTGAGGCGGCGGCAGGGGGTCGCCTACGAGCAGTACTTC. It encodes CASSLRRRQGVAYEQYF.

As regards this clone: At one of its ends the junction is not consistent with the germline gene, which may arise from a read error. The gene calls are TRBV6-5 and TRBJ2-7, with 10 bases lining up with TRBD2. The CDR3 covers 15 residues. Germline V CDR1 and CDR2: MNHEY, SVGAGI. The CDR3 region is CASSYSLAGSYEQYF. DNA for the CDR3: TGTGCCAGCAGCTACTCACTAGCGGGGTCCTACGAGCAGTACTTC.

The chain is built from TRBV11-2 and TRBJ1-6; 7 bases are shared with TRBD1. From germline, CDR1 is SGHAT and CDR2 FQNNGV. This CDR3 is built from 17 residues. V gave up 1 base and J gave up 7 bases; unmatched junction bases: 10. The CDR3 DNA follows: TGTGCCAGCAGCTTAGGGGCAGGGGGTACGTTAAATTCACCCCTCCACTTT. This encodes CASSLGAGGTLNSPLHF.

The V call is TRBV18, the J call TRBJ2-2; 8 nucleotides agree with TRBD2. V dropped 2 bases and J dropped 2; count of bases not matched to a gene: 7. In germline, CDR1 is KGHSH, CDR2 LQKENI. The CDR3 consists of 17 residues. The CDR3 bases are TGTGCCAGCTCACCAGGCTTACTAGCGGCAAACACCGGGGAGCTGTTTTTT. This codes for CASSPGLLAANTGELFF.

The rearrangement uses TRBV11-2 and TRBJ2-3; TRBD2 agrees at 12 bases. This CDR3 contains 17 residues. The germline V gene encodes CDR1 SGHAT and CDR2 FQNNGV. V lost 5 bases and J lost 0; bases outside the gene matches: 6. This chain's CDR3 is CASSVGLAGPSTDTQYF. The CDR3 DNA sequence: TGTGCCAGCAGCGTCGGACTAGCGGGGCCTAGCACAGATACGCAGTATTTT.

V is TRBV3-1 (or the pseudogene TRBV3-2) and J is TRBJ1-2; D is perhaps TRBD1 (5 bases). The germline V gene encodes CDR1 LGHDT and CDR2 YNNKEL (reference sequence). Trimming shortened V by 3 bases and J by 4 bases, and 18 bases separated the two germline ends. This CDR3 has 16 residues. This chain's CDR3 is CASSQAGRRLGYGYTF. CDR3 DNA: TGTGCCAGCAGCCAGGCAGGGAGGAGGCTTGGCTATGGCTACACCTTC.